Listed below are T cell receptor beta chains from one sample, sequenced in a study of cytomegalovirus exposure and HLA in healthy donors. The data were produced by immunoSEQ multiplex PCR, yet TCRdb's version contains in-frame clones alone and is incomplete. Counted here are 98,000 or so clones, more than 60% occurring once; the ten biggest clones make up approximately 9.2%. Sequenced sample: PBMCs. Source of these receptors: a human donor in good health. Each CDR3 is given with its conserved first and last residue. Fields, in order: clone size, D gene, V gene, J gene, CDR3 protein, CDR3 DNA. D genes are given only for firm matches. Expanded clones are given a class, and other clones once, few, many or no size at all.

>NA|NA|TRBV6-6|TRBJ1-2
CASRQRGGDGYTF
TGTGCCAGCAGGCAGCGAGGAGGGGATGGCTACACCTTC
>NA|TRBD1|TRBV29-1|TRBJ2-7
CSARDRGRLEQYF
TGCAGCGCGCGGGACAGGGGGCGCCTCGAGCAGTACTTC
>NA|TRBD1|TRBV5-1|TRBJ2-7
CASSSGTATRYEQYF
TGCGCCAGCAGCTCCGGGACAGCCACACGATACGAGCAGTACTTC
>NA|TRBD1|TRBV5-1|TRBJ1-1
CASSWGQVNTEAFF
TGCGCCAGCAGCTGGGGACAGGTGAACACTGAAGCTTTCTTT
>NA|TRBD1|TRBV5-1|TRBJ2-7
CASSVGRDRVYEQYF
TGCGCCAGCAGCGTTGGCCGGGACAGGGTCTACGAGCAGTACTTC
>NA|NA|TRBV5-1|TRBJ1-3
CASSLTAGGNSGNTIYF
TGCGCCAGCAGCCTTACGGCTGGCGGGAACTCTGGAAACACCATATATTTT
>NA|NA|TRBV6-1|TRBJ2-2
CASRNLVSGELFF
TGTGCCAGCAGGAATCTAGTATCCGGGGAGCTGTTTTTT
>once|NA|TRBV19|TRBJ1-1
CASSGGQNTEAFF
TGTGCCAGTTCGGGAGGCCAGAACACTGAAGCTTTCTTT
>NA|TRBD1|TRBV2|TRBJ1-1
CASSLGTGGWDTEAFF
TGTGCCAGCAGCCTAGGGACAGGGGGCTGGGACACTGAAGCTTTCTTT
>NA|TRBD1|TRBV19|TRBJ2-3
CASSIQGVSTDTQYF
TGTGCCAGTAGTATTCAGGGGGTCAGCACAGATACGCAGTATTTT
>few|NA|TRBV16|TRBJ1-5
CASSREPYNQPQHF
TGTGCCAGCAGCCGGGAGCCTTACAATCAGCCCCAGCATTTT
>NA|TRBD1|TRBV2|TRBJ1-6
CASRGQGIDNSPLHF
TGTGCCAGCAGAGGACAGGGTATAGATAATTCACCCCTCCACTTT
>NA|NA|TRBV19|TRBJ2-1
CASSASQGWEQFF
TGTGCCAGTAGTGCTAGCCAGGGGTGGGAACAGTTCTTC
>NA|TRBD1|TRBV25-1|TRBJ2-7
CASRRTGLSYEQYF
TGTGCCAGCAGAAGGACAGGCCTCTCCTACGAGCAGTACTTC
>few|NA|TRBV5-4|TRBJ1-1
CASSTIDSANTEAFF
TGTGCCAGCAGCACTATTGACAGCGCGAACACTGAAGCTTTCTTT